These T cell receptor beta chains were read from a single sample in a study of blood T cell repertoires in COVID-19. Sequencing was performed with immunoSEQ multiplex PCR; in TCRdb, only in-frame clones are kept and a portion is missing. This table has 200,000 to 300,000 clones, about 90% appearing once. Sequenced material: PBMCs or T cells enriched from blood (not recorded which). The receptors originated from a woman aged 25 to 39 with acute COVID-19. Each CDR3 is given with its conserved first and last residue. D genes are given only for firm matches. Size tells how often a clone was seen (once, few, many) or the class of an expanded clone, and some rows leave it out.

TRBV2,TRBD1,-,TRBJ1-2,CASGVRTGDGYTF,TGTGCCAGCGGGGTTCGGACAGGGGATGGCTACACCTTC
TRBV29-1,-,-,TRBJ1-1,CSVRVGGTEAFF,TGCAGCGTACGGGTGGGAGGCACTGAAGCTTTCTTT
TRBV30,-,-,TRBJ2-7,CAWSLDGGRGYEQYF,TGTGCCTGGAGTCTAGACGGGGGACGGGGGTACGAGCAGTACTTC
TRBV9,-,-,TRBJ2-1,CASSVVNSAYNEQFF,TGTGCCAGCAGCGTCGTGAATAGCGCCTACAATGAGCAGTTCTTC
TRBV2,TRBD1,-,TRBJ1-1,CASIDRAEAFF,TGTGCCAGCATCGACAGGGCTGAAGCTTTCTTT
TRBV11-3,TRBD1,-,TRBJ2-7,CASSYGDRPYEQYF,TGTGCCAGCAGCTACGGGGACAGGCCCTACGAGCAGTACTTC
TRBV7-7,-,-,TRBJ1-1,CASSLEPNTEAFF,TGTGCCAGCAGCTTAGAGCCGAACACTGAAGCTTTCTTT
TRBV5-4,TRBD1,-,TRBJ2-7,CASSPGQESSYEQYF,TGTGCCAGCAGCCCGGGACAGGAGAGCTCCTACGAGCAGTACTTC
TRBV30,-,-,TRBJ1-1,CAWSVDRATEAFF,TGTGCCTGGAGTGTTGACAGAGCAACTGAAGCTTTCTTT
TRBV9,TRBD1,-,TRBJ2-1,CASSDGQGNEQFF,TGTGCCAGCAGCGACGGACAGGGAAATGAGCAGTTCTTC
TRBV7-2,TRBD2,-,TRBJ2-3,CASSITSGGARGDTQYF,TGTGCCAGCAGCATCACTAGCGGGGGGGCCAGGGGAGATACGCAGTATTTT
TRBV19,-,-,TRBJ1-2,CASSTQGDYGYTF,TGTGCCAGTAGTACACAGGGAGACTATGGCTACACCTTC
TRBV19,TRBD1,-,TRBJ2-7,CASSSGTGGEQYF,TGTGCCAGTAGTAGTGGGACAGGAGGGGAGCAGTACTTC
TRBV5-1,TRBD2,once,TRBJ2-1,CASSLTSGVYNEQFF,TGCGCCAGCAGCTTGACTAGCGGGGTTTACAATGAGCAGTTCTTC
TRBV7-2,-,-,TRBJ1-1,CASSLRAWGLEAFF,TGTGCCAGCAGCTTACGAGCATGGGGGCTTGAAGCTTTCTTT
TRBV6-5,-,-,TRBJ1-2,CASIEGNMGYTF,TGTGCCAGCATCGAGGGCAATATGGGCTACACCTTC
TRBV18,TRBD2,-,TRBJ2-3,CASTRAGGTTDTQYF,TGTGCCTCCACACGAGCGGGGGGGACAACAGATACGCAGTATTTT
TRBV19,TRBD1,-,TRBJ1-1,CASSPQGVGTEAFF,TGTGCCAGTAGTCCACAGGGGGTAGGGACTGAAGCTTTCTTT
TRBV4-1,-,-,TRBJ1-6,CASSQARGSSYNSPLHF,TGCGCCAGCAGCCAAGCGCGGGGGTCCTCCTATAATTCACCCCTCCACTTT
TRBV6-6,-,-,TRBJ2-1,CASSYSDLANNEQFF,TGTGCCAGCAGTTACTCCGACCTAGCAAACAATGAGCAGTTCTTC